A selection of T cell receptor beta chains follows, all from one sample in a study of T cells in Graves' hyperthyroidism and ophthalmopathy. TCRdb processed the multiplex PCR reads anew with MiXCR; each CDR3 protein has one entry. The repertoire includes around 600,000 distinct CDR3 sequences, 15% to 18% of them detected once, and about 7% sits in the top ten. Sequencing was carried out using blood. Receptor source: a woman aged 25-40 years with Graves' hyperthyroidism. Both conserved end residues are part of each CDR3.

V	J	CDR3
TRBV6-1	TRBJ2-7	CASSWGLAYKNEQYF
TRBV29-1	TRBJ1-1	CSVGVDTEAFF
TRBV10-3	TRBJ2-1	CAISAGQREPSEQFF
TRBV9	TRBJ2-1	CASSPTGGGYNEQFF
TRBV10-1	TRBJ1-2	CASSESLTGGFNGYTF
TRBV20-1	TRBJ2-5	CSATSTSGQETQYF
TRBV10-1	TRBJ2-3	CASSDTSGADTQYF
TRBV9	TRBJ2-7	CASSVSQDPTYEQYF
TRBV18	TRBJ2-5	CASSPPAQTQYF
TRBV11-2	TRBJ2-3	CASSKPGLAGTDTQYF
TRBV5-4	TRBJ1-2	CASSPGTASPYGYTF
TRBV7-9	TRBJ2-7	CASSFVLTGGSHEQYF
TRBV3-1	TRBJ2-5	CASTHARGRGQETQYF
TRBV4-3	TRBJ2-7	CASSQAAGLGEQYF
TRBV7-9	TRBJ1-5	CASSRTSDSNQPQHF
TRBV28	TRBJ2-2	CASSFWEPVTGELFF
TRBV18	TRBJ1-4	CASSSTASTNEKLFF
TRBV4-1	TRBJ2-5	CASSQGLAGVVGNQETQYF